This T cell receptor beta chain was profiled in a study of T cells in Graves' hyperthyroidism and ophthalmopathy (dated by TCRdb to the late 2010s). Regarding the research as a whole: Peripheral blood samples were taken at the time of initial diagnosis, prior to any treatment. A discovery cohort of around 100 patients, roughly 43 with Graves' ophthalmopathy and 57 with stable Graves' hyperthyroidism, was used to find distinguishing TCR V-J signatures. Whether ophthalmopathy could be predicted prospectively was tested in an independent validation cohort made up of 18 hyperthyroidism patients plus 17 patients who later progressed to ophthalmopathy. The 100 or so discovery patients were randomly split 7:3 into training and test sets. The study also compared thyroid tissue and blood T-cell repertoires from about 6 Graves' hyperthyroidism patients. Following sampling, methimazole starting at 30 mg daily was given to hyperthyroidism patients, and high-dose intravenous methylprednisolone was given to ophthalmopathy patients. The paper describes TCR Vbeta CDR3 sequencing of about 140 peripheral blood samples, made up of 43 ophthalmopathy patients, 70 to 75 hyperthyroidism patients and some 17 progressor patients. The full study reports these points: Sample size was not statistically predetermined, and investigators were not blinded to group allocation. In validation, the model predicted progression to ophthalmopathy with around 71% sensitivity and approximately 72% specificity, a median of around 6.6 months before onset. A model built on a 13 V-J signature distinguished ophthalmopathy from stable hyperthyroidism, reaching approximately 89% sensitivity and about 81% specificity in cross-validation and 80%/75% in testing. Most expanded thyroid clonotypes (frequency above 0.001) were also detected in blood, a finding suggesting that blood repertoires may reflect thyroid immune responses.

TCR beta CDR3 regions were amplified from RNA transcripts. A first-round RT-PCR of the TCR CDR3 used the HTBI primer set with the Qiagen OneStep RT-PCR kit. Libraries were constructed in a second round of multiplex PCR, after which size selection and purification were performed. Paired-end sequencing of the libraries was performed with 100 bp reads on an Illumina HiSeq2000. Processing in the source paper ran as follows. SOAPnuke was used to process the raw data, throwing out any read that contained adapters or uncalled bases, had a mean Phred below 15, or lacked an exact constant-primer or identifier match. COPE v1.2.5 was used to merge the high-quality paired reads, and each unique nucleotide sequence was defined as a clonotype. MiTCR v1.1 was used to align clonotypes to the IMGT TRBV, TRBD and TRBJ reference segments. The analysis included only V-J combinations with a frequency above 0.0001, which together covered about 99% of the repertoires. A TCS score was defined as the ratio of F50 (clonal expansion) to E x V (chaos), with BLOSUM62-based TCRdist applied between CDR3 peptides within each V-J. Welch's t-statistics and random forest reduced fewer than 600 V-J features to 13, which were used in a naive Bayes classifier (R e1071). The public reads were reanalyzed by TCRdb: fastp trimming at Q25, MiXCR alignment, in-frame beta chains only. Each entry is one CDR3 protein sequence, shown with its most common DNA and genes. TCRdb's processing, not the authors' own work, is the source of the V and J calls. The sample includes roughly 400,000 distinct CDR3 sequences, with more than 13% observed a single time. The ten largest clones add up to 28% of the sample.

This clonotype was counted ten times or more. The antigen this receptor binds is unknown. No much larger clone is present one base from it, and per-base qualities are unavailable. Ophthalmopathy patients had moderately to severely active disease, Clinical Activity Score of at least 3, NOSPECS grade of at least 4, and duration under 3 months. Exclusion was applied to patients with uncontrolled infections, other autoimmune diseases, pregnancy or lactation. Diagnoses were based on clinical symptoms, serum thyroxine and TRAb, thyroid ultrasound and orbital computed tomography. PBMCs were separated from 8 to 10 ml of fresh peripheral blood using Ficoll-Paque density gradient centrifugation. Total RNA was extracted using Trizol reagent, and RNA quality was assessed on an Agilent 2100 Bioanalyzer. From the germline V gene, CDR1 is SGDLS and CDR2 is YYNGEE. Here V drops 3 bases and J drops 1 base, and the junction holds 3 bases not matched to any gene. The CDR3 spans 15 residues, from the cysteine through the phenylalanine. The retained sequence is limited to the CDR3, 45 bases, with the frame set at the first base.

Material: blood. The chain couples TRBV9 to TRBJ2-1; TRBD2 agrees with 8 junctional bases. The sequence came from a man between 45 and 60 years old with Graves' ophthalmopathy. The DNA reads TGTGCCAGCAGCGAACGACTAGCGTCCTACAATGAGCAGTTCTTC. Translation gives CASSERLASYNEQFF.